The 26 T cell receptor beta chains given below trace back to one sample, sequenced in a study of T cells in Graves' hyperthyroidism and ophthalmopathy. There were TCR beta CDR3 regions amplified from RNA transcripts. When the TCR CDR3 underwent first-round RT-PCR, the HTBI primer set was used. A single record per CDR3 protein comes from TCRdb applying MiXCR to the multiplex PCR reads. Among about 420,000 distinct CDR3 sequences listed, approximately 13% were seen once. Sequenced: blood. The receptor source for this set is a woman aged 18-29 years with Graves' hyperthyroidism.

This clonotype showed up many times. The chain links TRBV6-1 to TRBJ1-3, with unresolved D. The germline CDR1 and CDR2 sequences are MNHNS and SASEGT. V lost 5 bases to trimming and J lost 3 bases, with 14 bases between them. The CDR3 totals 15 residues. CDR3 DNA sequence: TGTGCCAGCAGTTTGAGGACCGACTTTGGAAACACCATATATTTT. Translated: CASSLRTDFGNTIYF.

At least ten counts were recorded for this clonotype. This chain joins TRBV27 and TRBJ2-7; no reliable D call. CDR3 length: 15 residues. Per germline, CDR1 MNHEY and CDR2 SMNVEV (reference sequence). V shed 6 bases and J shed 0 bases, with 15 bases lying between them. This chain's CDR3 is CASSTRPGGSYEQYF. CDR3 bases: TGTGCCAGCAGCACCCGACCAGGCGGCTCCTACGAGCAGTACTTC.

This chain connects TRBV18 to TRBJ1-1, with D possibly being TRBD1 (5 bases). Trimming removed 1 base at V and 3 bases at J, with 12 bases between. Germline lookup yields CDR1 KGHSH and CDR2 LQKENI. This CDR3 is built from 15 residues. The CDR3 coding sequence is TGTGCCAGCTCACCACTCGGAGGGGAGGACACTGAAGCTTTCTTT. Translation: CASSPLGGEDTEAFF. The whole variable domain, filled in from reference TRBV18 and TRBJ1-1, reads NAGVMQNPRHLVRRRGQEARLRCSPMKGHSHVYWYRQLPEEGLKFMVYLQKENIIDESGMPKERFSAEFPKEGPSILRIQQVVRGDSAAYFCASSPLGGEDTEAFFGQGTRLTVV.

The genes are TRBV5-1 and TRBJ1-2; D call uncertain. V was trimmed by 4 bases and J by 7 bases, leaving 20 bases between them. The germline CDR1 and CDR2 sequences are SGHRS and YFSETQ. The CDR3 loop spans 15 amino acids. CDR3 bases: TGCGCCAGCAGCCCCGAGGGCACGGCCTTCCCTGGCTACACCTTC. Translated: CASSPEGTAFPGYTF.

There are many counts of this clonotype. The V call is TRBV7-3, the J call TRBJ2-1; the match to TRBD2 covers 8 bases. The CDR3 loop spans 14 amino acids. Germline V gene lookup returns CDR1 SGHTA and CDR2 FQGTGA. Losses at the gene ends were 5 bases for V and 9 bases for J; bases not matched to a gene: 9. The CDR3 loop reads CASSQDGGRSEQFF. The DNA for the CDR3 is TGTGCCAGCAGCCAGGACGGCGGGAGGAGTGAGCAGTTCTTC. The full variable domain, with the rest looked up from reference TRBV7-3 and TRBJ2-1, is GAGVSQTPSNKVTEKGKYVELRCDPISGHTALYWYRQSLGQGPEFLIYFQGTGAADDSGLPNDRFFAVRPEGSVSTLKIQRTERGDSAVYLCASSQDGGRSEQFFGPGTRLTVL.

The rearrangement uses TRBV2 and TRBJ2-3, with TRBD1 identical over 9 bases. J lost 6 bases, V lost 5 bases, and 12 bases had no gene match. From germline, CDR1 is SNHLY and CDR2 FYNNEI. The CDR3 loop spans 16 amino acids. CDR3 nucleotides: TGTGCCAGCAGTAACCCGCGACAGGGGGGCCGGGATACGCAGTATTTT. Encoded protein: CASSNPRQGGRDTQYF.

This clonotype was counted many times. CDR3: CASSAFNNSPLHF. CDR3 in DNA: TGTGCCAGCAGCGCCTTTAATAATTCACCCCTCCACTTT. V and J are TRBV9 and TRBJ1-6; D is ambiguous. CDR1 and CDR2 (germline): SGDLS, YYNGEE. The ends were cut back, 3 bases at V and 5 bases at J, with 6 bases in the middle. The CDR3 loop spans 13 amino acids.

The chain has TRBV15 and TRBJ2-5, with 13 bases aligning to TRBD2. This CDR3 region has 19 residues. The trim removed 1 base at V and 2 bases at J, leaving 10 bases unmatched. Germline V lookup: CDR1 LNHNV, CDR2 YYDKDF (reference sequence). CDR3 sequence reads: CATSRGYPGTSGVQETQYF. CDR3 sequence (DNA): TGTGCCACCAGCAGAGGATACCCCGGGACTAGCGGGGTTCAAGAGACCCAGTACTTC.

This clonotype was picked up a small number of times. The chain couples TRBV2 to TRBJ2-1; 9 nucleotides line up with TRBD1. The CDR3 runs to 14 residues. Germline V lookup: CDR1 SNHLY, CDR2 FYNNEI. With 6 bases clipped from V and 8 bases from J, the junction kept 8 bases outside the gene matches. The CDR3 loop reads CASRPGQGRDEQFF. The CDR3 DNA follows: TGTGCCAGCAGGCCGGGACAGGGTCGGGATGAGCAGTTCTTC.

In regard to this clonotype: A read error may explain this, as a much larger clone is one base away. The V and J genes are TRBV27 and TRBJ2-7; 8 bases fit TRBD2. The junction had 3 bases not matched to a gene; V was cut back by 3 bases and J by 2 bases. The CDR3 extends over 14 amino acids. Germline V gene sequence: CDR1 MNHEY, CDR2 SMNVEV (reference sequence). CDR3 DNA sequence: TGTGCCAGCAGTTTGGCCGGGAGGGCCTACGAGCAGTACTTC. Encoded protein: CASSLAGRAYEQYF.

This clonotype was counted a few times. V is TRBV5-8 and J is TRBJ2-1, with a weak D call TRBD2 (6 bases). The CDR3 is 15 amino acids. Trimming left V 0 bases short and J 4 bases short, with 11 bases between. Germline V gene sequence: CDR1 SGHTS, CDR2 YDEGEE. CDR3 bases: TGTGCCAGCAGCTTGGAGGAGGGCTGGTACAATGAGCAGTTCTTC. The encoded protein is CASSLEEGWYNEQFF.

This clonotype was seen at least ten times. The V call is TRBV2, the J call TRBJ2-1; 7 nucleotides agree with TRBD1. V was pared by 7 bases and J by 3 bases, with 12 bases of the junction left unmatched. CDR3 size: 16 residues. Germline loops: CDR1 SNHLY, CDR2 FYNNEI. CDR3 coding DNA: TGTGCCAGCATCGAACCGGGACAGAGTCGCTACAATGAGCAGTTCTTC. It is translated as CASIEPGQSRYNEQFF.

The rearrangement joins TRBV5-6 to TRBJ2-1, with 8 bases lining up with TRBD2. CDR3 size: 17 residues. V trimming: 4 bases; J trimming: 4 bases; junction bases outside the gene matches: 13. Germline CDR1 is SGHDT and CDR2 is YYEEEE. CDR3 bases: TGTGCCAGCAGCATAGGATATAGCGGGGTCGCTTACAATGAGCAGTTCTTC. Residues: CASSIGYSGVAYNEQFF. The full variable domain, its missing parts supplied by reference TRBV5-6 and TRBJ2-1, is DAGVTQSPTHLIKTRGQQVTLRCSPKSGHDTVSWYQQALGQGPQFIFQYYEEEERQRGNFPDRFSGHQFPNYSSELNVNALLLGDSALYLCASSIGYSGVAYNEQFFGPGTRLTVL.

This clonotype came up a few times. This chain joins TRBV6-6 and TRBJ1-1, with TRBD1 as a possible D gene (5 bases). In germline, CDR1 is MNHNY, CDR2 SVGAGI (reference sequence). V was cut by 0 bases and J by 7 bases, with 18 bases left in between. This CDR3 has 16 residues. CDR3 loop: CASSYSAPSGANEAFF. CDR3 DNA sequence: TGTGCCAGCAGTTACTCGGCCCCCTCCGGGGCGAATGAAGCTTTCTTT.

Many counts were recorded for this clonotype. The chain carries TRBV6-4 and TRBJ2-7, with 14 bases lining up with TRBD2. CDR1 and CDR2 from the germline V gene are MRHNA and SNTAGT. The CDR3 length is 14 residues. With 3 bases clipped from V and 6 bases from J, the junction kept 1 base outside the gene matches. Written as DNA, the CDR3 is TGTGCCAGCAGTGAGGGGACTAGCGGGAGCGAGCAGTACTTC. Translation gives CASSEGTSGSEQYF.

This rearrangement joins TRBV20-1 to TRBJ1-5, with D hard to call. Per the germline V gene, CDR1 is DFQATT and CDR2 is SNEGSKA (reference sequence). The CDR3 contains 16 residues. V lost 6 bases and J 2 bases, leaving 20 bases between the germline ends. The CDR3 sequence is CSASSPRWGGNQPQHF. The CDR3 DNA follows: TGCAGTGCGTCCTCCCCTAGGTGGGGTGGCAATCAGCCCCAGCATTTT.

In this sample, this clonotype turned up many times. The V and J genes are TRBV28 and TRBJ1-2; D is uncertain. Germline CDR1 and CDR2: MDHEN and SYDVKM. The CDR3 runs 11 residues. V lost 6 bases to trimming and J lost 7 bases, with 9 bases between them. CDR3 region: CASRSSPGYTF. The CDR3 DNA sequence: TGTGCCAGCAGAAGTAGCCCTGGCTACACCTTC.

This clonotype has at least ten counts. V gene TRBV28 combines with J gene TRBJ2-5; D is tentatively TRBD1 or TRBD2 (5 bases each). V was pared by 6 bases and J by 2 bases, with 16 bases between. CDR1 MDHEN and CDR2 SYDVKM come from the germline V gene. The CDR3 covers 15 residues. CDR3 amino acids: CASSFGDHPQETQYF. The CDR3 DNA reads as TGTGCCAGCAGCTTTGGGGACCACCCACAAGAGACCCAGTACTTC. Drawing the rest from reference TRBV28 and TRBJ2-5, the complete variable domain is DVKVTQSSRYLVKRTGEKVFLECVQDMDHENMFWYRQDPGLGLRLIYFSYDVKMKEKGDIPEGYSVSREKKERFSLILESASTNQTSMYLCASSFGDHPQETQYFGPGTRLLVL.

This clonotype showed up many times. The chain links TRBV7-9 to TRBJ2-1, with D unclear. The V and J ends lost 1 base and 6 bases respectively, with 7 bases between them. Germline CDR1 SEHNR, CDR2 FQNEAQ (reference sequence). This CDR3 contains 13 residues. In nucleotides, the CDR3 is TGTGCCAGCAGCTTAGGGTGGGGCAATGAGCAGTTCTTC. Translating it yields CASSLGWGNEQFF.

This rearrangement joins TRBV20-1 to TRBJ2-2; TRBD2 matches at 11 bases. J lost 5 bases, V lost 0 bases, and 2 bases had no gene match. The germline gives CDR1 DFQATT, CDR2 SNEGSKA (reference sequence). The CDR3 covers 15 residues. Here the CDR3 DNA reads TGCAGTGCTAGAGATACTAGCGGGAGTACCGGGGAGCTGTTTTTT. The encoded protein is CSARDTSGSTGELFF.

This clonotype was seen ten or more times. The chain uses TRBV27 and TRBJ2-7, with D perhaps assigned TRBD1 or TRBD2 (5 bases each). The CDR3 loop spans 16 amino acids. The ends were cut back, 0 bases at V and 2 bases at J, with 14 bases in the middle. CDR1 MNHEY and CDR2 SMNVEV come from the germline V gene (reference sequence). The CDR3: CASSLSHGGVTYEQYF. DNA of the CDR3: TGTGCCAGCAGTTTATCTCATGGGGGAGTAACCTACGAGCAGTACTTC.

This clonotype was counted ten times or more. This CDR3 reads CASSEDGSNYGYTF. The CDR3 nucleotides read TGTGCCAGCAGTGAGGACGGGTCTAACTATGGCTACACCTTC. The chain carries TRBV2 and TRBJ1-2; no reliable D call. The CDR3 runs to 14 residues. The V gene's germline CDR1 is SNHLY and CDR2 FYNNEI. V shed 3 bases and J shed 0 bases, with 8 bases lying between them.

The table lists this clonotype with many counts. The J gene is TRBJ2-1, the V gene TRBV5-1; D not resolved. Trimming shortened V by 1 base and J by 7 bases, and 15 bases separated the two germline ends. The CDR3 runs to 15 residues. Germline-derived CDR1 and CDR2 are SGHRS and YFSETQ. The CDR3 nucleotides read TGCGCCAGCAGCTTGTGGAAGGAAGTCCCAAATGAGCAGTTCTTC. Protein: CASSLWKEVPNEQFF.

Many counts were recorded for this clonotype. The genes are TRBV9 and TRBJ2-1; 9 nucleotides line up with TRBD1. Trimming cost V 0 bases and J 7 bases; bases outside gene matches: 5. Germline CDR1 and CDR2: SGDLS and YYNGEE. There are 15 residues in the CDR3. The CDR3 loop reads CASSVAGTGRNEQFF. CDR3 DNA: TGTGCCAGCAGCGTAGCCGGGACAGGGAGGAATGAGCAGTTCTTC.

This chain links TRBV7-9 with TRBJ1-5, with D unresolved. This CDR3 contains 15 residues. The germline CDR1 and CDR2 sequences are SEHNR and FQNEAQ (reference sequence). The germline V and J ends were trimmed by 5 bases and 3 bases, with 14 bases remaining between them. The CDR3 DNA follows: TGTGCCAGCAGCGCAGCGGGATCGGCCAATCAGCCCCAGCATTTT. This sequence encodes CASSAAGSANQPQHF.

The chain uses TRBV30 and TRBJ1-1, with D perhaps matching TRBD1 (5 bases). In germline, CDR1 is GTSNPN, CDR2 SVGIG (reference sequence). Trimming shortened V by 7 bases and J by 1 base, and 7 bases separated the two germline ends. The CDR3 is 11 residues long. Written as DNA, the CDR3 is TGTGCCTACGACAGGAACACTGAAGCTTTCTTT. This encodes CAYDRNTEAFF.